The T cell receptor beta chain described here comes from a study of shared clonotypes between healthy human individuals. The CDR3 covers 16 residues. V shed 4 bases and J shed 0 bases, with 11 bases lying between them. Germline CDR1 SGHNT, CDR2 YYREEE (reference sequence). For this clone: The antigen is unknown.

Study-level results: Richness estimates generally favored naive over memory subsets. In contrast to clonotypes shared by all four donors, non-shared clonotypes had lower generation probabilities.

Assay used: immunoSEQ multiplex PCR; TCRdb lists only in-frame clones, some missing. The sample records about a million clones, 60% to 80% being singletons. Sequencing used memory CD4+ T cells sorted from blood. Subset specified: CD45RA-negative fraction. The chain couples TRBV5-4 to TRBJ1-6; D not certain. The source of this sequence is a man in his late teens or twenties in good health. DNA of the CDR3: TGTGCCAGCAGCCTGGGCCGGAACTCCTATAATTCACCCCTCCACTTT. Its translation is CASSLGRNSYNSPLHF.